The 29 T cell receptor beta chains listed next were all sequenced from one sample in a study of blood T cell repertoires in COVID-19. Only in-frame clones appear in the TCRdb table, and some are missing; sequencing was by immunoSEQ multiplex PCR. The repertoire holds about 94,000 clones, less than 85% seen once, with 15% to 20% in the top ten. Material: peripheral blood. The receptors here all came from a woman over 75 with acute or convalescent COVID-19.

This clone occurred once. The rearrangement uses TRBV5-4 and TRBJ2-1; possible D gene TRBD2, 5 bases. Per germline, CDR1 SGHNT and CDR2 YYREEE (reference sequence). V was cut by 1 base and J by 10 bases, with 6 bases left in between. The CDR3 covers 11 residues. The chain's CDR3 is CASSLRLEQFF. As DNA, the CDR3 is TGTGCCAGCAGCTTGCGACTAGAGCAGTTCTTC.

This chain joins TRBV5-5 and TRBJ1-3; the D gene is possibly TRBD1 (6 bases). The V end was cut by 2 bases, the J end by 1 base, with 10 bases between. The germline V gene has CDR1 SGHKS and CDR2 YYEKEE (reference sequence). This CDR3 spans 15 amino acids. The DNA of the CDR3 is TGTGCCAGCAGCTTAGCGGGGGCTTCTGGAAACACCATATATTTT. The encoded protein is CASSLAGASGNTIYF. The whole variable domain, remainder taken from reference TRBV5-5 and TRBJ1-3, is DAGVTQSPTHLIKTRGQQVTLRCSPISGHKSVSWYQQVLGQGPQFIFQYYEKEERGRGNFPDRFSARQFPNYSSELNVNALLLGDSALYLCASSLAGASGNTIYFGEGSWLTVV.

The rearrangement links TRBV7-2 to TRBJ1-1; D might be TRBD1 (6 bases). Germline CDR1 SGHTA, CDR2 FQGNSA. Trimming shortened V by 4 bases and J by 5 bases, and 17 bases separated the two germline ends. The CDR3 covers 15 residues. CDR3 sequence: CASSSQGSLRTEAFF. The CDR3 bases are TGTGCCAGCAGCTCACAGGGATCGTTGAGAACTGAAGCTTTCTTT. The whole variable domain, filled in from reference TRBV7-2 and TRBJ1-1, reads GAGVSQSPSNKVTEKGKDVELRCDPISGHTALYWYRQSLGQGLEFLIYFQGNSAPDKSGLPSDRFSAERTGGSVSTLTIQRTQQEDSAVYLCASSSQGSLRTEAFFGQGTRLTVV.

This clone was counted between two and nine times. The gene calls are TRBV4-1 and TRBJ1-3, with D unclear. The CDR3 loop spans 16 amino acids. The germline CDR1 and CDR2 sequences are MGHRA and YSYEKL. V was clipped by 4 bases and J by 1 base, with 14 bases between them. The CDR3 nucleotides are TGCGCCAGCAGCCTGGCAGGCAGTTGGTCTGGAAACACCATATATTTT. Protein sequence: CASSLAGSWSGNTIYF.

The chain has TRBV5-1 and TRBJ2-7, with 7 bases that match TRBD1. V shed 6 bases and J 2 bases; nucleotides not matched to a gene: 11. The CDR3 covers 15 residues. Per germline, CDR1 SGHRS and CDR2 YFSETQ. Written as DNA, the CDR3 is TGCGCCAGCAACATGAGGACAGGACAGACCTACGAGCAGTACTTC. Residues: CASNMRTGQTYEQYF.

The chain joins TRBV3-1 (or the pseudogene TRBV3-2) to TRBJ1-2; 7 positions agree with TRBD1. The CDR3 runs 14 residues. J lost 7 bases, V lost 1 base, and 6 bases had no gene match. Germline assignment: CDR1 LGHDT and CDR2 YNNKEL (reference sequence). The CDR3 region has the DNA TGTGCCAGCAGCCAAGTTGGTACAGGGGCTGGCTACACCTTC. This codes for CASSQVGTGAGYTF.

V and J are TRBV29-1 and TRBJ1-5, with D perhaps TRBD1 (5 bases). The ends were cut back, 4 bases at V and 5 bases at J, with 12 bases in the middle. Germline V gene lookup returns CDR1 SQVTM and CDR2 ANQGSEA. This CDR3 has 13 amino acids. CDR3 loop: CSVGGVSDQPQHF. As DNA, the CDR3 is TGCAGCGTTGGGGGGGTATCGGATCAGCCCCAGCATTTT.

The chain recombines TRBV2 with TRBJ2-5; 11 nucleotides agree with TRBD1. Germline lookup yields CDR1 SNHLY and CDR2 FYNNEI. This CDR3 comprises 18 residues. The trim removed 6 bases at V and 4 bases at J, leaving 16 bases unmatched. The CDR3: CASRPPEPGQGGRETQYF. CDR3 nucleotides: TGTGCCAGCAGGCCGCCCGAACCGGGACAGGGGGGACGAGAGACCCAGTACTTC.

The chain recombines TRBV15 with TRBJ2-3; 10 bases fit TRBD2. This CDR3 has 16 amino acids. The V gene end was trimmed by 10 bases and the J gene end by 4 bases; junction bases not matched to a gene: 14. Germline V CDR1 and CDR2: LNHNV, YYDKDF (reference sequence). In DNA form, the CDR3 reads TGTGCCAGCAAGGATCAACTAGCGGGAAGGGCAGATACGCAGTATTTT. Translating gives CASKDQLAGRADTQYF.

The J gene is TRBJ2-7, the V gene TRBV6-5; 11 bases map to TRBD2. V lost 10 bases and J lost 5; bases outside the gene matches: 7. CDR1 MNHEY and CDR2 SVGAGI come from the germline V gene. The CDR3 is made up of 13 amino acids. Here the CDR3 reads CAIRTSGSHEQYF. The CDR3, as DNA: TGTGCCATCCGGACTAGCGGGTCCCACGAGCAGTACTTC.

In DNA form, the CDR3 reads TGTGCCAGCAGTGATAGGCAGGGCACTGAAGCTTTCTTT. The encoded protein is CASSDRQGTEAFF. V gene TRBV6-1 combines with J gene TRBJ1-1; perhaps TRBD1 as D (5 bases). The V end lost 3 bases, the J end lost 4 bases, and 9 bases lay between the germline ends. CDR3 length: 13 amino acids. Germline loops: CDR1 MNHNS, CDR2 SASEGT.

This clone has a handful of counts. The V gene is TRBV5-8, the J gene TRBJ1-3; TRBD1 might be the D (6 bases). Per the germline V gene, CDR1 is SGHTS and CDR2 is YDEGEE. Trimming shortened V by 0 bases and J by 5 bases, and 9 bases separated the two germline ends. This CDR3 has 14 amino acids. CDR3 sequence (DNA): TGTGCCAGCAGCTTGGGGACAGTCAGAAACACCATATATTTT. It codes for CASSLGTVRNTIYF.

The chain couples TRBV10-3 to TRBJ2-7, with 7 bases lining up with TRBD2. This CDR3 has 15 residues. V dropped 4 bases and J dropped 0; count of bases not matched to a gene: 6. Germline CDR1 and CDR2: ENHRY and SYGVKD. CDR3 loop: CAISGGQRGSYEQYF. The CDR3 DNA reads TGTGCCATCAGTGGGGGCCAGCGGGGCTCCTACGAGCAGTACTTC.

The CDR3 nucleotides read TGCGCCAGCAGCTTGTTTGGGGAGAGGGACACTGAAGCTTTCTTT. Its translation is CASSLFGERDTEAFF. This chain connects TRBV5-1 to TRBJ1-1; no firm D call. Germline V lookup: CDR1 SGHRS, CDR2 YFSETQ. There are 15 residues in the CDR3. The V and J ends lost 1 base and 3 bases respectively, with 13 bases between them.

This sequence joins TRBV2 and TRBJ2-7; possible D gene TRBD2, 6 bases. The CDR3 totals 14 residues. In germline, CDR1 is SNHLY, CDR2 FYNNEI. Trimming took 5 bases from V and 3 from J, leaving 14 bases between them. The CDR3 is CASSLPGAFYEQYF. The CDR3 coding sequence is TGTGCCAGCAGTTTACCGGGAGCGTTCTACGAGCAGTACTTC.

The chain joins TRBV11-3 to TRBJ1-5; D is uncertain. The CDR3 sequence is 16 residues long. Deletions cut 4 bases from V and 1 base from J, with 14 bases between. Germline lookup yields CDR1 SGHNT and CDR2 YENEEA. DNA for the CDR3: TGTGCCAGCAGCTATGGAGCCGGGTGGAGCAATCAGCCCCAGCATTTT. Translated, it gives CASSYGAGWSNQPQHF.

The rearrangement joins TRBV18 to TRBJ2-7; 8 bases map to TRBD1. The V and J ends lost 4 bases and 7 bases, in that order; junction bases with no gene match: 9. The CDR3 contains 14 residues. Per the germline V gene, CDR1 is KGHSH and CDR2 is LQKENI. CDR3 protein: CASSLRQGQEEQYF. CDR3 bases: TGTGCCAGCTCACTCCGACAGGGGCAGGAGGAGCAGTACTTC.

The J gene is TRBJ2-1, the V gene TRBV2, with 16 bases that match TRBD2. The germline V gene has CDR1 SNHLY and CDR2 FYNNEI. The V segment lost 3 bases and the J segment 9 bases; nucleotides outside the gene matches: 5. The CDR3 is 16 residues long. The CDR3 reads CASSEEGLAGGSEQFF. For the CDR3, the DNA is TGTGCCAGCAGTGAGGAGGGACTAGCGGGGGGGAGTGAGCAGTTCTTC.

This clone was seen a few times. CDR3 sequence (DNA): TGTGCCATCAGTACTAGCGGGGAATTGGCGACCCAGTACTTC. This sequence encodes CAISTSGELATQYF. This chain links TRBV10-3 with TRBJ2-5, with 10 nucleotides matching TRBD2. CDR1 and CDR2 (germline): ENHRY, SYGVKD. V lost 5 bases, J lost 7 bases, and 7 bases stayed unmatched. The CDR3 consists of 14 residues.

The chain carries TRBV6-5 and TRBJ1-1; possible D gene TRBD1, 6 bases. The CDR3 has 15 residues. In germline, CDR1 is MNHEY, CDR2 SVGAGI. V dropped 6 bases and J dropped 4 bases, with 18 bases sitting between them. This CDR3 is CASRLQGPSGTEAFF. The CDR3 DNA follows: TGTGCCAGCAGGTTACAGGGCCCCTCTGGCACTGAAGCTTTCTTT.

For the CDR3, the DNA is TGTGCCAGCAGTGGCGGGATAGGCAATCAGCCCCAGCATTTT. Translation: CASSGGIGNQPQHF. The J gene is TRBJ1-5, the V gene TRBV6-2 or TRBV6-3; no definite D call. Germline assignment: CDR1 MNHEY and CDR2 SVGEGT. V shed 5 bases and J shed 2 bases, with 10 bases lying between them. The CDR3 loop spans 14 amino acids.

The sample holds one count of this clone. CDR3 loop: CSVGTSGSFYEQYF. Here the CDR3 DNA reads TGCAGCGTGGGGACTAGCGGGAGTTTCTACGAGCAGTACTTC. V and J are TRBV29-1 and TRBJ2-7; 14 nucleotides line up with TRBD2. The CDR3 spans 14 residues. Germline values: CDR1 SQVTM, CDR2 ANQGSEA. Trimming took 6 bases from V and 3 from J; bases not matched to a gene: 4.

The genes are TRBV30 and TRBJ1-6; possible D gene TRBD1, 5 bases. The CDR3 covers 13 residues. Per germline, CDR1 GTSNPN and CDR2 SVGIG (reference sequence). V lost 2 bases, J lost 8 bases, and 10 bases lay in between. The CDR3 DNA is TGTGCCTGGAGTTTAGGGGCGGATTCACCCCTCCACTTT. It codes for CAWSLGADSPLHF.

This sequence joins TRBV18 and TRBJ1-5, with D maybe TRBD1 (5 bases). V was clipped by 3 bases and J by 2 bases, with 11 bases between them. The CDR3 spans 15 residues. CDR1 and CDR2 (germline): KGHSH, LQKENI. As DNA, the CDR3 is TGTGCCAGCTCACCGTCTCCACAGGGCAATCAGCCCCAGCATTTT. Its protein is CASSPSPQGNQPQHF.

This clone was recorded once. The chain recombines TRBV21-1 with TRBJ2-7; TRBD2 was called by the table and not checked on the DNA. TRBV21-1 has pseudogene status. The CDR3 contains 16 residues. CDR3 region: CASPPRKADLGYEQYF. The CDR3 DNA reads as TGTGCCAGCCCCCCCCGTAAAGCGGACTTGGGCTACGAGCAGTACTTC.

The CDR3 DNA reads as TGTGCCAGCAGCTCGGGCTCTAGCGGGGTCTTCTCCTACGAGCAGTACTTC. Translation gives CASSSGSSGVFSYEQYF. The rearrangement joins TRBV7-2 to TRBJ2-7; 9 bases are shared with TRBD2. CDR3 length: 17 amino acids. The V segment lost 4 bases and the J segment 0 bases; nucleotides outside the gene matches: 10. Germline CDR1 is SGHTA and CDR2 is FQGNSA.

The chain combines TRBV2 with TRBJ2-7, with a possible D match to TRBD2 (6 bases). CDR1 SNHLY and CDR2 FYNNEI come from the germline V gene. Trimming took 4 bases from V and 5 from J, leaving 21 bases between them. The CDR3 loop spans 16 amino acids. The CDR3 DNA reads TGTGCCAGCAGTGCCCGGAGGGTGGGGGAGTACGACGAGCAGTACTTC. It yields the protein CASSARRVGEYDEQYF.

This rearrangement joins TRBV13 to TRBJ2-3; 16 nucleotides match TRBD2. CDR3 length: 16 residues. Germline V CDR1 and CDR2: PRHDT, FYEKMQ (reference sequence). The V gene end was trimmed by 8 bases and the J gene end by 4 bases; junction bases not matched to a gene: 6. The CDR3 is CASLAGLAGGPDTQYF. In nucleotides, the CDR3 is TGTGCCAGCCTAGCGGGACTAGCGGGGGGGCCAGATACGCAGTATTTT.

This clone is judged medium-sized. V is TRBV6-4 and J is TRBJ2-3; 11 bases are a match to TRBD2. The trim removed 3 bases at V and 5 bases at J, leaving 1 base unmatched. The CDR3 runs 14 residues. Per germline, CDR1 MRHNA and CDR2 SNTAGT. This CDR3 is CASSETSGEDTQYF. Written as DNA, the CDR3 is TGTGCCAGCAGTGAGACTAGCGGGGAAGATACGCAGTATTTT.